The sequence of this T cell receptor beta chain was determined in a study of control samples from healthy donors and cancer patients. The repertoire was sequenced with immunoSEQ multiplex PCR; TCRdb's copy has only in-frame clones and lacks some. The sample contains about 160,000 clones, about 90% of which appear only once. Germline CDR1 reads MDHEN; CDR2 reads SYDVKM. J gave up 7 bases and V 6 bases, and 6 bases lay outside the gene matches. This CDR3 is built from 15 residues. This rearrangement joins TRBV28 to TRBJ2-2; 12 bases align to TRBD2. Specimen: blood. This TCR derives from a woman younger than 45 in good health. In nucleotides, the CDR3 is TGTGCCAGCAGCCCTAGCGGGAGGGAACACGGGGAGCTGTTTTTT. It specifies CASSPSGREHGELFF.